This TCR beta chain came from a study of HIV-infected patients and healthy controls. There are many counts of this clonotype. From the 5' RACE reads, TCRdb called clonotypes with MiXCR, one entry per CDR3 protein. This sample has around 62,000 distinct CDR3 sequences, with less than 20% found just once. Losses at the gene ends were 4 bases for V and 9 bases for J; bases not matched to a gene: 6. Germline V gives CDR1 SGHTA, CDR2 FQGNSA. CDR3 length equals 14 residues. The chain links TRBV7-2 to TRBJ1-6; 7 positions agree with TRBD1. The clonotype was recovered from a human donor in good health. The sample consisted of CD4+ T cells from blood. CDR3 sequence reads: CASSYGQAGSPLHF. CDR3 bases: TGTGCCAGCAGCTACGGACAGGCGGGTTCACCCCTCCACTTT.